Each of the 7 T cell receptor beta chains below was sequenced from the same sample in a study of T cells in Graves' hyperthyroidism and ophthalmopathy. Amplification targeted TCR beta CDR3 regions from RNA transcripts. HTBI primers were the set used in a first-round RT-PCR of the TCR CDR3. A single record per CDR3 protein comes from TCRdb applying MiXCR to the multiplex PCR reads. The sample records roughly 710,000 distinct CDR3 sequences, 30% to 40% being singletons. Material for sequencing was blood. The receptors stem from a middle-aged woman with Graves' hyperthyroidism.

This clonotype appeared many times. This chain connects TRBV7-2 to TRBJ1-2, with 7 bases fitting TRBD1. Germline trimming cut 5 bases from V and 8 bases from J; bases unmatched to any gene: 14. This CDR3 has 15 amino acids. The germline V gene has CDR1 SGHTA and CDR2 FQGNSA. The CDR3 region is CASSRGQASGRGYTF. The CDR3 coding sequence is TGTGCCAGCAGCCGCGGACAGGCCTCGGGGAGGGGCTACACCTTC.

This clonotype was seen only a few times. J is TRBJ2-7 and V is TRBV7-9, with D perhaps TRBD2 (8 bases). The CDR3 loop spans 15 amino acids. V lost 3 bases, J lost 7 bases, and 19 bases lay in between. Germline V CDR1 and CDR2: SEHNR, FQNEAQ (reference sequence). CDR3 sequence (DNA): TGTGCCAGCAGCTTGGCCGGACTAGCAGGGGGAGAGCAGTACTTC. It encodes CASSLAGLAGGEQYF.

The rearrangement uses TRBV5-1 and TRBJ2-5; 11 nucleotides line up with TRBD2. Germline values: CDR1 SGHRS, CDR2 YFSETQ. CDR3 length equals 18 residues. V shed 0 bases, J shed 2 bases, and the junction held 9 bases outside the gene matches. The CDR3 loop is CASSLAPLAGGLQETQYF. The DNA for the CDR3 is TGCGCCAGCAGCTTGGCCCCGCTAGCGGGGGGATTACAAGAGACCCAGTACTTC.

V is TRBV25-1 and J is TRBJ1-4; possibly TRBD1 for D (5 bases). The germline V gene encodes CDR1 MGHDK and CDR2 SYGVNS. The CDR3 extends over 14 amino acids. V was clipped by 5 bases and J by 4 bases, with 11 bases between them. The CDR3 sequence is CASSHRSSNEKLFF. The CDR3, as DNA: TGTGCCAGCAGTCACAGGAGTAGTAATGAAAAACTGTTTTTT.

This rearrangement joins TRBV7-9 to TRBJ2-7; D possibly matches TRBD1 or TRBD2 (6 bases each). V was trimmed by 5 bases and J by 2 bases, leaving 19 bases between them. This CDR3 has 16 residues. Germline loops: CDR1 SEHNR, CDR2 FQNEAQ (reference sequence). The CDR3 DNA reads as TGTGCCAGCAGCCAAGATTTGGGGGGCTTTGCCTACGAGCAGTACTTC. Amino acid sequence: CASSQDLGGFAYEQYF.

Points on this clonotype: An end of the junction does not agree with germline; a read error may underlie this. This chain connects TRBV10-3 to TRBJ2-7; tentatively, D is TRBD2 (6 bases). Per germline, CDR1 ENHRY and CDR2 SYGVKD. This CDR3 region has 16 residues. The CDR3 nucleotides read TGTGCCAGCAGTTTCTCATGGAGGAGGGTGATCTACGAGCAGTACTTC. Translating it yields CASSFSWRRVIYEQYF.

CDR3 protein: CASSYSNPSGVGGETQYF. The CDR3 region has the DNA TGTGCCAGCAGTTACTCGAACCCGAGCGGAGTAGGGGGAGAGACCCAGTACTTC. The chain carries TRBV6-5 and TRBJ2-5; D perhaps matches TRBD1 (6 bases). The CDR3 is 18 residues long. CDR1 and CDR2 from the germline V gene are MNHEY and SVGAGI. V lost 0 bases and J 4 bases, leaving 21 bases between the germline ends.